These 32 T cell receptor beta chains came from one sample sequenced in a study of control samples from healthy donors and cancer patients (TCRdb year 2020). Libraries were made using the immunoSEQ multiplex PCR assay. TCRdb carries this immuneACCESS record with in-frame sequences only. Its versions omit some clonotypes, under half of them owing to an unresolved V gene in the studies checked, with the rest unexplained. Here the sample has fewer than 200,000 clones; roughly 91% occur a single time. The top ten hold over 1.3% of the sample. Sequencing used blood. The source of these receptors is a man between 18 and 29 years old in good health.

The V and J genes are TRBV5-1 and TRBJ1-1; D is unclear. The CDR3 loop spans 15 amino acids. The V end was cut by 0 bases, the J end by 1 base, with 10 bases between. CDR1 and CDR2 from the germline V gene are SGHRS and YFSETQ. The CDR3 nucleotides are TGCGCCAGCAGCTTGGTCCCGGGGTCGAACACTGAAGCTTTCTTT. It yields the protein CASSLVPGSNTEAFF.

This clone occurred once. The chain employs TRBV25-1 and TRBJ2-3; tentatively, D is TRBD2 (5 bases). Trimming took 4 bases from V and 0 from J, leaving 8 bases between them. The CDR3 extends over 14 amino acids. Germline CDR1 MGHDK, CDR2 SYGVNS. The CDR3 coding sequence is TGTGCCAGCAGTGCAGCGGAGAGCACAGATACGCAGTATTTT. Its protein is CASSAAESTDTQYF. Filled out from reference TRBV25-1 and TRBJ2-3, the complete variable domain reads EADIYQTPRYLVIGTGKKITLECSQTMGHDKMYWYQQDPGMELHLIHYSYGVNSTEKGDLSSESTVSRIRTEHFPLTLESARPSHTSQYLCASSAAESTDTQYFGPGTRLTVL.

The chain employs TRBV4-2 and TRBJ2-3; 7 bases are shared with TRBD2. After removal of 1 base from V and 8 bases from J, the junction contained 9 bases not matched to a gene. This CDR3 region has 15 residues. Germline V gene data show CDR1 as LGHNA and CDR2 as YNFKEQ. The CDR3 nucleotides read TGTGCCAGCAGCCAAGTAACCGGGGGGACCAGTACGCAGTATTTT. Translated: CASSQVTGGTSTQYF.

The rearrangement uses TRBV4-1 and TRBJ2-5; unclear D gene. Germline V gene data show CDR1 as MGHRA and CDR2 as YSYEKL. This CDR3 spans 15 amino acids. Trimming left V 1 base short and J 3 bases short, with 12 bases between. This CDR3 reads CASSQGVADKETQYF. CDR3 sequence (DNA): TGCGCCAGCAGCCAAGGCGTGGCGGATAAAGAGACCCAGTACTTC.

The chain employs TRBV4-1 and TRBJ2-5; TRBD2 agrees at 11 bases. Germline V gives CDR1 MGHRA, CDR2 YSYEKL. V gave up 0 bases and J gave up 5 bases; unmatched junction bases: 8. The CDR3 covers 17 residues. The CDR3 region has the DNA TGCGCCAGCAGCCAAGAGTCAGCTAGCGGGGGGAGGGAGACCCAGTACTTC. Its translation is CASSQESASGGRETQYF.

This chain joins TRBV29-1 and TRBJ2-5; 7 nucleotides match TRBD1. The CDR3 length is 13 residues. V was pared by 5 bases and J by 2 bases, with 5 bases of the junction left unmatched. CDR1 is SQVTM and CDR2 is ANQGSEA in the germline V gene. The CDR3 DNA is TGCAGCGTTCGTCCGGGACAGCAAGAGACCCAGTACTTC. This translates into CSVRPGQQETQYF.

The V call is TRBV7-8, the J call TRBJ1-2; no reliable D call. Trimming removed 0 bases at V and 1 base at J, with 6 bases between. The germline V gene has CDR1 SGHVS and CDR2 FQNEAQ. This CDR3 contains 14 residues. The CDR3: CASSLAEVNYGYTF. CDR3 nucleotide sequence: TGTGCCAGCAGCTTAGCTGAGGTTAACTATGGCTACACCTTC.

This chain connects TRBV5-5 to TRBJ1-1; D gene unclear. CDR3 length: 13 residues. The ends were cut back, 2 bases at V and 0 bases at J, with 5 bases in the middle. Per the germline V gene, CDR1 is SGHKS and CDR2 is YYEKEE (reference sequence). The CDR3 DNA sequence: TGTGCCAGCAGCTTTAGCGTGAACACTGAAGCTTTCTTT. Its protein product is CASSFSVNTEAFF.

About this clone: The germline gene is not matched at one end of the junction; a read error may be the cause. The CDR3 sequence: CASSFPRGGEERYF. CDR3 bases: TGTGCCAGCAGCTTCCCGCGCGGGGGGGAAGAGCGGTACTTC. This chain joins TRBV5-6 and TRBJ2-7; 9 positions agree with TRBD2. Germline lookup yields CDR1 SGHDT and CDR2 YYEEEE. The CDR3 is made up of 14 amino acids.

This chain links TRBV3-1 (or the pseudogene TRBV3-2) with TRBJ1-1; possibly TRBD1 for D (5 bases). Between the trimmed V and J ends, which lost 0 bases and 10 bases, there was a span of 15 bases. The CDR3 has 14 amino acids. Germline values: CDR1 LGHDT, CDR2 YNNKEL (reference sequence). The CDR3: CASSQDGQGRGAFF. As DNA, the CDR3 is TGTGCCAGCAGCCAAGATGGACAAGGGCGCGGAGCTTTCTTT.

V usage is TRBV9 and J usage is TRBJ1-2; D possibly corresponds to TRBD1 (6 bases). Trimming stripped 0 bases from V and 3 bases from J, with 9 bases between. Germline V gene sequence: CDR1 SGDLS, CDR2 YYNGEE. The CDR3 totals 14 residues. In nucleotides, the CDR3 is TGTGCCAGCAGCGTAGATCGGACAGACTATGGCTACACCTTC. Encoded protein: CASSVDRTDYGYTF.

The gene calls are TRBV7-2 and TRBJ1-1; the D gene is possibly TRBD1 (5 bases). Germline V gene sequence: CDR1 SGHTA, CDR2 FQGNSA. The CDR3 totals 15 residues. The ends were cut back, 5 bases at V and 0 bases at J, with 13 bases in the middle. The CDR3 nucleotides read TGTGCCAGCAGCCCGTCGGGACGGTTGAACACTGAAGCTTTCTTT. Translating gives CASSPSGRLNTEAFF.

The chain uses TRBV12-5 and TRBJ2-1, with 11 bases aligning to TRBD2. V lost 5 bases, J lost 4 bases, and 7 bases stayed unmatched. The CDR3 is 16 amino acids. Germline loops: CDR1 LGHNT, CDR2 FRNRAP. The CDR3 coding sequence is TGTGCTAGTGGTCTGACTAGCGGGGAGGCTTACAATGAGCAGTTCTTC. Translating gives CASGLTSGEAYNEQFF.

V gene TRBV2 combines with J gene TRBJ1-1; D gene uncertain. From germline, CDR1 is SNHLY and CDR2 FYNNEI. This CDR3 contains 13 residues. Trimming left V 1 base short and J 0 bases short, with 3 bases between. DNA of the CDR3: TGTGCCAGCAGTGAAGATATGAACACTGAAGCTTTCTTT. Encoded protein: CASSEDMNTEAFF.

The chain is built from TRBV7-9 and TRBJ2-7, with D maybe TRBD1 (7 bases). Germline V gene sequence: CDR1 SEHNR, CDR2 FQNEAQ (reference sequence). V was clipped by 5 bases and J by 0 bases, with 17 bases between them. The CDR3 contains 16 residues. CDR3 DNA: TGTGCCAGCAGCCCGCCTCGACAGGGACTCTCCTACGAGCAGTACTTC. The encoded protein is CASSPPRQGLSYEQYF.

J is TRBJ2-1 and V is TRBV25-1, with 7 bases matching TRBD1. After removal of 3 bases from V and 0 bases from J, the junction contained 5 bases not matched to a gene. The CDR3 extends over 16 amino acids. Germline V CDR1 and CDR2: MGHDK, SYGVNS. CDR3 coding DNA: TGTGCCAGCAGTGACCCCAGACAGGGCTCCTACAATGAGCAGTTCTTC. This encodes CASSDPRQGSYNEQFF.

This chain joins TRBV5-4 and TRBJ2-5; tentative D call: TRBD1 (6 bases). Per the germline V gene, CDR1 is SGHNT and CDR2 is YYREEE (reference sequence). This CDR3 comprises 13 residues. V was shortened by 4 bases and J by 5 bases, with 12 bases between the two germline ends. CDR3 DNA: TGTGCCAGCAGCCGGACAGAGCGTGAGACCCAGTACTTC. Its translation: CASSRTERETQYF.

CDR3 protein: CAWDRNPYEQYF. CDR3 sequence (DNA): TGTGCCTGGGACAGGAATCCCTACGAGCAGTACTTC. The rearrangement joins TRBV30 to TRBJ2-7; D is perhaps TRBD1 (6 bases). The germline V gene encodes CDR1 GTSNPN and CDR2 SVGIG (reference sequence). This CDR3 region has 12 residues. Trimming pared 5 bases from V and 2 bases from J, leaving 10 bases between.

The genes are TRBV10-2 and TRBJ2-7; no clear D. Germline assignment: CDR1 WSHSY and CDR2 SAAADI. Trimming left V 3 bases short and J 1 base short, with 7 bases between. The CDR3 loop spans 13 amino acids. The CDR3 nucleotides read TGCGCCAGCAGTGAAACGGTTTCCTACGAGCAGTACTTC. It codes for CASSETVSYEQYF.

In its sample, this clone was seen once. V and J are TRBV12-3 or TRBV12-4 and TRBJ1-1; unclear D gene. Deletions cut 6 bases from V and 8 bases from J, with 7 bases between. There are 10 residues in the CDR3. Here the CDR3 DNA reads TGTGCCAGCAGCCGGCGAGAAGCTTTCTTT. It specifies CASSRREAFF.

The gene calls are TRBV10-3 and TRBJ1-1, with TRBD1 matching 7 bases. Trimming removed 3 bases from V and 8 bases from J; junction bases left unmatched: 9. This CDR3 contains 14 residues. Germline values: CDR1 ENHRY, CDR2 SYGVKD. Here the CDR3 DNA reads TGTGCCATCAGTGATTCTGGAGGGACAGTCGAAGCTTTCTTT. Protein sequence: CAISDSGGTVEAFF.

V gene TRBV5-1 combines with J gene TRBJ1-5; TRBD1 is a possible D gene (5 bases). V was cut by 0 bases and J by 5 bases, with 12 bases left in between. The germline gives CDR1 SGHRS, CDR2 YFSETQ. The CDR3 is 15 amino acids. For the CDR3, the DNA is TGCGCCAGCAGCTTGGAGGGGCGGAGCGATCAGCCCCAGCATTTT. Encoded protein: CASSLEGRSDQPQHF.

The V gene is TRBV5-6, the J gene TRBJ1-2, with 8 bases matching TRBD1. The CDR3 covers 14 residues. Germline V gives CDR1 SGHDT, CDR2 YYEEEE. V dropped 2 bases and J dropped 6; count of bases not matched to a gene: 6. The CDR3 bases are TGTGCCAGCAGCTTCCTGAACAGGGGGGATGGCTACACCTTC. The encoded protein is CASSFLNRGDGYTF.

The genes are TRBV18 and TRBJ1-5, with unresolved D. The germline V gene encodes CDR1 KGHSH and CDR2 LQKENI. The CDR3 consists of 13 residues. V was cut by 1 base and J by 4 bases, with 5 bases left in between. CDR3: CASSPQQNQPQHF. The CDR3 nucleotides are TGTGCCAGCTCACCACAACAGAATCAGCCCCAGCATTTT.

CDR3 region: CASSPPRTSGTGELFF. The CDR3 DNA reads TGTGCCAGCTCACCACCCAGGACTAGCGGCACCGGGGAGCTGTTTTTT. The chain joins TRBV18 to TRBJ2-2; 10 bases agree with TRBD2. Germline CDR1 is KGHSH and CDR2 is LQKENI. This CDR3 has 16 residues. V shed 0 bases, J shed 4 bases, and the junction held 2 bases outside the gene matches. The full variable domain, rest sourced from reference TRBV18 and TRBJ2-2, is NAGVMQNPRHLVRRRGQEARLRCSPMKGHSHVYWYRQLPEEGLKFMVYLQKENIIDESGMPKERFSAEFPKEGPSILRIQQVVRGDSAAYFCASSPPRTSGTGELFFGEGSRLTVL.

V is TRBV18 and J is TRBJ1-1, with TRBD1 as a possible D gene (5 bases). This CDR3 has 14 residues. Germline V lookup: CDR1 KGHSH, CDR2 LQKENI. The V end lost 7 bases, the J end lost 4 bases, and 16 bases lay between the germline ends. CDR3 DNA sequence: TGTGCCAGCTTAATTACACCGCAGGGCACTGAAGCTTTCTTT. Protein sequence: CASLITPQGTEAFF.

The V gene is TRBV6-5, the J gene TRBJ1-4; D not resolved. Germline V gene lookup returns CDR1 MNHEY and CDR2 SVGAGI. The CDR3 is made up of 13 amino acids. V shed 8 bases and J shed 7 bases, with 14 bases lying between them. The CDR3 DNA is TGTGCCAGCGGGGAGAACCAGGCTGAAAAACTGTTTTTT. It translates to CASGENQAEKLFF.

The chain combines TRBV6-5 with TRBJ1-2; 8 bases are shared with TRBD1. Germline CDR1 is MNHEY and CDR2 is SVGAGI. The CDR3 spans 15 residues. The trim removed 0 bases at V and 6 bases at J, leaving 6 bases unmatched. The CDR3 region is CASSYSYAGGNGYTF. The CDR3 coding sequence is TGTGCCAGCAGTTACTCGTATGCAGGGGGCAATGGCTACACCTTC.

The V and J genes are TRBV20-1 and TRBJ2-2; TRBD2 matches at 14 bases. Germline V gives CDR1 DFQATT, CDR2 SNEGSKA (reference sequence). The CDR3 covers 18 residues. V was pared by 3 bases and J by 6 bases, with 12 bases of the junction left unmatched. CDR3 protein: CSASGTGTSGGASGELFF. CDR3 DNA sequence: TGCAGTGCTAGTGGCACCGGGACTAGCGGGGGAGCATCCGGGGAGCTGTTTTTT.

The chain couples TRBV2 to TRBJ2-2; no clear D gene. V lost 7 bases to trimming and J lost 2 bases, with 11 bases between them. Germline loops: CDR1 SNHLY, CDR2 FYNNEI. The CDR3 runs 14 residues. CDR3 region: CASTETINTGELFF. DNA of the CDR3: TGTGCCAGCACAGAGACAATTAACACCGGGGAGCTGTTTTTT.

The chain couples TRBV5-1 to TRBJ2-2; weak D call: TRBD1 (6 bases). The CDR3 is made up of 15 amino acids. Germline V gives CDR1 SGHRS, CDR2 YFSETQ. Trimming removed 3 bases at V and 0 bases at J, with 9 bases between. The chain's CDR3 is CASSSTGSNTGELFF. The CDR3 DNA sequence: TGCGCCAGCAGCTCAACAGGGTCGAACACCGGGGAGCTGTTTTTT.

The rearrangement links TRBV5-1 to TRBJ1-3; no firm D call. There are 11 residues in the CDR3. V was shortened by 2 bases and J by 8 bases, with 5 bases between the two germline ends. Germline assignment: CDR1 SGHRS and CDR2 YFSETQ. The CDR3 nucleotides read TGCGCCAGCAGCTTCGGGTACACCATATATTTT. Its protein product is CASSFGYTIYF.